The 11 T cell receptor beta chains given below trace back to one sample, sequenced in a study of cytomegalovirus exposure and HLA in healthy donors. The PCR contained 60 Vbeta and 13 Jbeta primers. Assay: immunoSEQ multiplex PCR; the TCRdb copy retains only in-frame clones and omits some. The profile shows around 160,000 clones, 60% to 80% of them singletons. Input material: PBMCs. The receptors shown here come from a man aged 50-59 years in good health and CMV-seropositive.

The CDR3: CASSYSRIDSPLHF. The CDR3 coding sequence is TGTGCCAGCAGTTACAGCAGGATAGATTCACCCCTCCACTTT. V is TRBV6-5 and J is TRBJ1-6; D is uncertain. This CDR3 is 14 amino acids long. From germline, CDR1 is MNHEY and CDR2 SVGAGI. The V gene lost 2 bases and the J gene lost 8 bases, with 10 bases spanning the gap.

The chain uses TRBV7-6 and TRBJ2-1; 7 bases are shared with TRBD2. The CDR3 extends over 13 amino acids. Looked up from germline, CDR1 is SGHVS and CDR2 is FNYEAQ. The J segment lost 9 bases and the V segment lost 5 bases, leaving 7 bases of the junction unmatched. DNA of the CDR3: TGTGCCAGCAGCGCAAGCCGCGGGGGTGAGCAGTTCTTC. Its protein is CASSASRGGEQFF.

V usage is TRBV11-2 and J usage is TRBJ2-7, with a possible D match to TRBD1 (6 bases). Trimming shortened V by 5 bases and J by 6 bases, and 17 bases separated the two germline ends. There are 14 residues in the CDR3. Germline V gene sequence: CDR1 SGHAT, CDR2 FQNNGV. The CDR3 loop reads CASSHPPRGFEQYV. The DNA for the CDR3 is TGTGCCAGCAGCCACCCTCCTAGGGGGTTCGAGCAGTACGTC.

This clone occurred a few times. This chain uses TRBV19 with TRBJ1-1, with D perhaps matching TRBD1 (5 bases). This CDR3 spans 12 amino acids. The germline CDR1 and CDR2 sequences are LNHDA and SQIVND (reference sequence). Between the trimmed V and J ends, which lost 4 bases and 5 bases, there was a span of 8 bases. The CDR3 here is CASSTRGTEAFF. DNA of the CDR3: TGTGCCAGTAGTACTAGGGGAACTGAAGCTTTCTTT. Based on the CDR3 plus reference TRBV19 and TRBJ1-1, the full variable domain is DGGITQSPKYLFRKEGQNVTLSCEQNLNHDAMYWYRQDPGQGLRLIYYSQIVNDFQKGDIAEGYSVSREKKESFPLTVTSAQKNPTAFYLCASSTRGTEAFFGQGTRLTVV.

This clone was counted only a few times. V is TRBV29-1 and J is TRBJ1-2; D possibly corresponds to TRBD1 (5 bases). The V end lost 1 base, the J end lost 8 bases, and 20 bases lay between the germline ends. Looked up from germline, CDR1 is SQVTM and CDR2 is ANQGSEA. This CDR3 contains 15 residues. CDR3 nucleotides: TGCAGCGTTGAAGGTAGGGGCGGCGTGGGAGGAGGCTACACCTTC. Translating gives CSVEGRGGVGGGYTF. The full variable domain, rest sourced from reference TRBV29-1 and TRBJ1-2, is SAVISQKPSRDICQRGTSLTIQCQVDSQVTMMFWYRQQPGQSLTLIATANQGSEATYESGFVIDKFPISRPNLTFSTLTVSNMSPEDSSIYLCSVEGRGGVGGGYTFGSGTRLTVV.

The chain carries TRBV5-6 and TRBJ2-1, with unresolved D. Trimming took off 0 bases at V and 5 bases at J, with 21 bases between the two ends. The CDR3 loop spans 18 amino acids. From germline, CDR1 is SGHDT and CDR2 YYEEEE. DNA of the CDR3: TGTGCCAGCAGCTTGGCCGCAGTGGTCGAGCAGGTCAACAATGAGCAGTTCTTC. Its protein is CASSLAAVVEQVNNEQFF. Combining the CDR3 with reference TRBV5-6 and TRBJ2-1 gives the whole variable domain DAGVTQSPTHLIKTRGQQVTLRCSPKSGHDTVSWYQQALGQGPQFIFQYYEEEERQRGNFPDRFSGHQFPNYSSELNVNALLLGDSALYLCASSLAAVVEQVNNEQFFGPGTRLTVL.

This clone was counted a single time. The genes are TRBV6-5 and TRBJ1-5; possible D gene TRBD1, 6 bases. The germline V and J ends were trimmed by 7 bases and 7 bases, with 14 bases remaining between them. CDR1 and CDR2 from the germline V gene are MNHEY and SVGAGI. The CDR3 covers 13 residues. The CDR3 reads CASTTGRGQPQHF. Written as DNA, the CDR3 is TGTGCCAGCACTACAGGGCGGGGGCAGCCCCAGCATTTT.

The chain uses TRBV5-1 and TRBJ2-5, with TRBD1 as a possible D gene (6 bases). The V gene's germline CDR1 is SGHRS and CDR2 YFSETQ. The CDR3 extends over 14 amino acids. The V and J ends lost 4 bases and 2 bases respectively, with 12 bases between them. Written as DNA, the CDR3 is TGCGCCAGCAGCCCGAGGGACAATCAAGAGACCCAGTACTTC. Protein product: CASSPRDNQETQYF.

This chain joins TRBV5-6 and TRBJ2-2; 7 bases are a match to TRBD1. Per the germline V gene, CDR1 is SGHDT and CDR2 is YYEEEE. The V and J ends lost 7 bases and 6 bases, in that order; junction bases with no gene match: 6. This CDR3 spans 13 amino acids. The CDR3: CASSLDRAGELFF. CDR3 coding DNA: TGTGCCAGCTCTCTAGACAGGGCCGGGGAGCTGTTTTTT.

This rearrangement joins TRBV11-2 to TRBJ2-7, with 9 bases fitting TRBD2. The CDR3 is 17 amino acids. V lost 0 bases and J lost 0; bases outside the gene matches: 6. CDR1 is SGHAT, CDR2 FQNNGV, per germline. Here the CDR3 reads CASSLDAGGISSYEQYF. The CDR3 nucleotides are TGTGCCAGCAGCTTAGACGCGGGGGGGATCTCCTCCTACGAGCAGTACTTC. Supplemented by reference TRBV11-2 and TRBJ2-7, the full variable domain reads EAGVAQSPRYKIIEKRQSVAFWCNPISGHATLYWYQQILGQGPKLLIQFQNNGVVDDSQLPKDRFSAERLKGVDSTLKIQPAKLEDSAVYLCASSLDAGGISSYEQYFGPGTRLTVT.

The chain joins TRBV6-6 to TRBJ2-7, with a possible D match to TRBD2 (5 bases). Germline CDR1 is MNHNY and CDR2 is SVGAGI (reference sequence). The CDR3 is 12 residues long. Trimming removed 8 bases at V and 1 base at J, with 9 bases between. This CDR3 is CASEGSSYEQYF. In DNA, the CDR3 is TGTGCCAGCGAGGGCTCTTCCTACGAGCAGTACTTC.